This TCR beta chain stems from a study of T cells in tuberculosis. Overall study context: A South African cohort included IGRA-negative adolescents, latently infected IGRA-positive adolescents and adults with active tuberculosis.

Repertoires were generated with immunoSEQ multiplex PCR, while TCRdb's copy carries only in-frame clones and drops some. The sample includes about 32,000 clones, approximately 94% of them seen just once. J lost 5 bases, V lost 0 bases, and 5 bases had no gene match. The CDR3 sequence is 15 residues long. Germline assignment: CDR1 SGHVS and CDR2 FNYEAQ. The chain joins TRBV7-6 to TRBJ2-5; 8 bases map to TRBD2. This TCR was recovered from a donor between 10 and 29 years old with latent tuberculosis or without tuberculosis infection. Material for sequencing was PBMCs. The CDR3 loop reads CASSLAAGGGETQYF. Here the CDR3 DNA reads TGTGCCAGCAGCTTAGCTGCGGGAGGAGGTGAGACCCAGTACTTC. The variable domain in full, completed from reference TRBV7-6 and TRBJ2-5, reads GAGVSQSPRYKVTKRGQDVALRCDPISGHVSLYWYRQALGQGPEFLTYFNYEAQQDKSGLPNDRFSAERPEGSISTLTIQRTEQRDSAMYRCASSLAAGGGETQYFGPGTRLLVL.